Listed here are 32 T cell receptor beta chains from one sample, sequenced in a study of T cell changes during pregnancy in multiple sclerosis. TCRdb's table, derived via immunoSEQ multiplex PCR, lists solely in-frame clones and lacks some. This table has approximately 46,000 clones, 92% appearing once. Sequencing used CD4+ T cells from peripheral blood mononuclear cells, obtained after pregnancy. Receptors were obtained from a female donor with multiple sclerosis, enrolled in a pregnancy study.

The chain has TRBV4-3 and TRBJ2-7, with 9 bases fitting TRBD2. This CDR3 is 16 amino acids long. In germline, CDR1 is LGHNA, CDR2 YSLEER. V dropped 0 bases and J dropped 3; count of bases not matched to a gene: 6. CDR3 in amino acids: CASSQETSGGDYEQYF. The CDR3 nucleotides are TGCGCCAGCAGCCAAGAGACTAGCGGAGGCGACTACGAGCAGTACTTC.

This sequence joins TRBV10-3 and TRBJ2-7; D is ambiguous. This CDR3 comprises 12 residues. Trimming removed 6 bases from V and 2 bases from J, with 8 bases in between. Germline V CDR1 and CDR2: ENHRY, SYGVKD. The CDR3 here is CAISPNTYEQYF. DNA of the CDR3: TGTGCCATCAGCCCCAACACCTACGAGCAGTACTTC.

The V and J genes are TRBV7-2 and TRBJ1-1; TRBD1 matches 11 bases. The V gene's germline CDR1 is SGHTA and CDR2 FQGNSA. Germline trimming cut 5 bases from V and 3 bases from J; bases unmatched to any gene: 2. The CDR3 is made up of 14 amino acids. CDR3 bases: TGTGCCAGCAGCCGGGACAGGGGGGACACTGAAGCTTTCTTT. Translation: CASSRDRGDTEAFF.

J is TRBJ2-3 and V is TRBV11-2, with D possibly matching TRBD2 (6 bases). CDR1 SGHAT and CDR2 FQNNGV come from the germline V gene. The CDR3 consists of 14 residues. V dropped 4 bases and J dropped 2 bases, with 10 bases sitting between them. CDR3 sequence: CASSSSGLTDTQYF. DNA of the CDR3: TGTGCCAGCAGCTCTTCGGGACTCACAGATACGCAGTATTTT.

This clone was seen only a few times. The chain is built from TRBV30 and TRBJ1-2, with 9 bases that match TRBD1. V was clipped by 3 bases and J by 6 bases; unmatched bases: 11. The CDR3 loop spans 15 amino acids. CDR1 GTSNPN and CDR2 SVGIG come from the germline V gene (reference sequence). The CDR3 sequence: CAWRGVGQGAHGYTF. Here the CDR3 DNA reads TGTGCCTGGAGAGGGGTGGGACAGGGAGCTCATGGCTACACCTTC.

This chain connects TRBV28 to TRBJ1-2; 7 nucleotides match TRBD1. With V trimmed by 6 bases and J by 6 bases, 10 bases remained unmatched. The CDR3 totals 14 residues. Germline values: CDR1 MDHEN, CDR2 SYDVKM. The CDR3 region has the DNA TGTGCCAGCAGCGTAATTGGACAGGCTGATGGCTACACCTTC. Encoded protein: CASSVIGQADGYTF.

This clone was picked up many times. The genes are TRBV28 and TRBJ1-3; no reliable D call. The CDR3 is 11 amino acids. In germline, CDR1 is MDHEN, CDR2 SYDVKM. Trimming removed 7 bases from V and 8 bases from J, with 9 bases in between. CDR3 bases: TGTGCCAGCAAGCTAGGAGACACCATATATTTT. Its translation is CASKLGDTIYF.

The count of this clone is one. The gene calls are TRBV7-9 and TRBJ2-3; D possibly corresponds to TRBD1 (6 bases). Trimming stripped 3 bases from V and 0 bases from J, with 13 bases between. Germline V gene lookup returns CDR1 SEHNR and CDR2 FQNEAQ (reference sequence). The length of the CDR3 is 16 residues. The CDR3 nucleotides read TGTGCCAGCAGCTTCCCACCGGGACACAGCACAGATACGCAGTATTTT. Residues: CASSFPPGHSTDTQYF.

The rearrangement links TRBV7-8 to TRBJ1-2; D uncertain. Germline values: CDR1 SGHVS, CDR2 FQNEAQ. V gave up 1 base and J gave up 8 bases, with 11 bases separating them. The CDR3 spans 13 residues. The CDR3 DNA is TGTGCCAGCAGCTTAGATGTTCAGAAGGGCTACACCTTC. This codes for CASSLDVQKGYTF.

J is TRBJ1-2 and V is TRBV6-6; D is uncertain. V gave up 0 bases and J gave up 0 bases, with 8 bases separating them. The germline CDR1 and CDR2 sequences are MNHNY and SVGAGI (reference sequence). CDR3 size: 15 residues. The chain's CDR3 is CASSYSSGANYGYTF. As DNA, the CDR3 is TGTGCCAGCAGTTACTCCTCAGGTGCTAACTATGGCTACACCTTC.

This clone was seen only once. The V and J genes are TRBV11-2 and TRBJ2-6, with D possibly TRBD1 on 5 matching bases. CDR1 is SGHAT, CDR2 FQNNGV, per germline. The CDR3 covers 17 residues. V lost 5 bases to trimming and J lost 0 bases, with 14 bases between them. In DNA, the CDR3 is TGTGCCAGCAGCCCCCAGGGCACGAGCTCTGGGGCCAACGTCCTGACTTTC. Amino acid sequence: CASSPQGTSSGANVLTF.

The rearrangement joins TRBV11-2 to TRBJ2-1, with 10 positions matching TRBD2. In germline, CDR1 is SGHAT, CDR2 FQNNGV. This CDR3 is built from 18 residues. The V gene end was trimmed by 3 bases and the J gene end by 0 bases; junction bases not matched to a gene: 8. The CDR3 nucleotides read TGTGCCAGCAGCTTCCCGGACTCTAGCGGGAGCTCCTACAATGAGCAGTTCTTC. Protein product: CASSFPDSSGSSYNEQFF.

The chain couples TRBV5-8 to TRBJ1-4; 10 bases align to TRBD1. The germline CDR1 and CDR2 sequences are SGHTS and YDEGEE. Trimming took 4 bases from V and 8 from J; bases not matched to a gene: 8. The CDR3 is made up of 15 amino acids. The chain's CDR3 is CASSGTGTGEEKLFF. The CDR3 coding sequence is TGTGCCAGCAGCGGAACCGGGACAGGGGAGGAAAAACTGTTTTTT.

The chain carries TRBV10-2 and TRBJ2-1; 8 bases agree with TRBD2. There are 15 residues in the CDR3. V lost 3 bases to trimming and J lost 6 bases; unmatched junction nucleotides: 7. CDR1 and CDR2 from the germline V gene are WSHSY and SAAADI. This chain's CDR3 is CASSETGGPLNEQFF. CDR3 bases: TGCGCCAGCAGTGAAACGGGAGGGCCTCTCAATGAGCAGTTCTTC.

The J gene is TRBJ2-1, the V gene TRBV18, with TRBD2 as a possible D gene (5 bases). This CDR3 is built from 15 residues. V lost 3 bases, J lost 12 bases, and 21 bases lay in between. The V gene's germline CDR1 is KGHSH and CDR2 LQKENI. CDR3 loop: CASSPPGLPSSGQFF. The CDR3 coding sequence is TGTGCCAGCTCACCCCCCGGACTTCCTTCATCGGGGCAGTTCTTC.

This chain links TRBV5-1 with TRBJ2-7, with 8 bases fitting TRBD2. Germline V gene data show CDR1 as SGHRS and CDR2 as YFSETQ. The V gene end was trimmed by 0 bases and the J gene end by 3 bases; junction bases not matched to a gene: 8. The CDR3 covers 16 residues. The CDR3 spells CASSLVTGGALYEQYF. CDR3 bases: TGCGCCAGCAGCTTGGTGACGGGAGGGGCCCTCTACGAGCAGTACTTC.

This chain links TRBV30 with TRBJ1-2, with 10 bases matching TRBD1. CDR3 length equals 19 residues. J lost 4 bases, V lost 3 bases, and 20 bases had no gene match. CDR1 GTSNPN and CDR2 SVGIG come from the germline V gene (reference sequence). The chain's CDR3 is CAWSKNLPGQGTAGYGYTF. CDR3 DNA: TGTGCCTGGAGCAAAAATCTGCCGGGACAGGGGACAGCCGGCTATGGCTACACCTTC.

The V gene is TRBV27, the J gene TRBJ2-7, with 12 bases that match TRBD2. The CDR3 is made up of 19 amino acids. Germline V gene lookup returns CDR1 MNHEY and CDR2 SMNVEV (reference sequence). V was pared by 6 bases and J by 3 bases, with 18 bases of the junction left unmatched. CDR3 region: CASSFVGGALAGGNYEQYF. The CDR3 DNA reads as TGTGCCAGCAGCTTTGTAGGGGGGGCCCTAGCGGGAGGGAACTACGAGCAGTACTTC.

The chain couples TRBV27 to TRBJ2-7, with 7 positions matching TRBD1. CDR3 length: 18 amino acids. V shed 2 bases, J shed 4 bases, and the junction held 17 bases outside the gene matches. The germline V gene encodes CDR1 MNHEY and CDR2 SMNVEV (reference sequence). This CDR3 is CASSLNRNYFGQEYEQYF. The CDR3 region has the DNA TGTGCCAGCAGTTTAAACCGCAACTACTTTGGACAGGAGTACGAGCAGTACTTC.

V usage is TRBV30 and J usage is TRBJ1-3; 9 bases agree with TRBD1. V was pared by 2 bases and J by 1 base, with 6 bases of the junction left unmatched. The CDR3 extends over 16 amino acids. In germline, CDR1 is GTSNPN, CDR2 SVGIG (reference sequence). As DNA, the CDR3 is TGTGCCTGGAGTTCCCGGGACAGGGCATCTGGAAACACCATATATTTT. Protein product: CAWSSRDRASGNTIYF.

In DNA, the CDR3 is TGTGCCAGCAGTTCACAGGGGATCAATGAGCAGTTCTTC. Translated, it gives CASSSQGINEQFF. The rearrangement links TRBV27 to TRBJ2-1; 7 positions match TRBD1. The length of the CDR3 is 13 residues. With 4 bases clipped from V and 6 bases from J, the junction kept 3 bases outside the gene matches. Germline CDR1 reads MNHEY; CDR2 reads SMNVEV (reference sequence).

This chain uses TRBV30 with TRBJ1-1, with 7 nucleotides matching TRBD1. V was pared by 0 bases and J by 4 bases, with 2 bases of the junction left unmatched. The germline CDR1 and CDR2 sequences are GTSNPN and SVGIG (reference sequence). CDR3 size: 13 residues. The CDR3 sequence: CAWSVYRGTEAFF. Here the CDR3 DNA reads TGTGCCTGGAGTGTGTACAGGGGCACTGAAGCTTTCTTT.

The V gene is TRBV19, the J gene TRBJ2-7, with TRBD2 identical over 8 bases. The V gene end was trimmed by 3 bases and the J gene end by 3 bases; junction bases not matched to a gene: 7. The germline V gene encodes CDR1 LNHDA and CDR2 SQIVND (reference sequence). The CDR3 totals 15 residues. In DNA, the CDR3 is TGTGCCAGTAGTATGACACGGGGGGGCGGCTACGAGCAGTACTTC. Translation gives CASSMTRGGGYEQYF.

The V and J genes are TRBV7-8 and TRBJ2-1; 10 bases match TRBD1. The CDR3 covers 16 residues. Germline V CDR1 and CDR2: SGHVS, FQNEAQ. V was clipped by 1 base and J by 12 bases; unmatched bases: 12. CDR3 in amino acids: CASSLERRDRGHGQFF. As DNA, the CDR3 is TGTGCCAGCAGCTTAGAAAGAAGGGACAGGGGTCATGGGCAGTTCTTC.

V gene TRBV7-8 combines with J gene TRBJ2-1; 12 bases line up with TRBD2. Germline V lookup: CDR1 SGHVS, CDR2 FQNEAQ. The CDR3 is 14 residues long. After removal of 6 bases from V and 8 bases from J, the junction contained 5 bases not matched to a gene. CDR3 coding DNA: TGTGCCAGCAGACTAGCGGGAGGCCGGGATGAGCAGTTCTTC. Translation gives CASRLAGGRDEQFF.

The chain is built from TRBV7-2 and TRBJ2-5, with 8 nucleotides matching TRBD1. Germline CDR1 is SGHTA and CDR2 is FQGNSA. The CDR3 is 15 amino acids. J gave up 5 bases and V 5 bases, and 10 bases lay outside the gene matches. This CDR3 is CASSARTGTYETQYF. The CDR3 DNA sequence: TGTGCCAGCAGCGCTCGGACAGGGACGTACGAGACCCAGTACTTC.

The V and J genes are TRBV2 and TRBJ2-1; 8 nucleotides match TRBD2. Trimming at V came to 10 bases and at J to 2 bases, leaving 7 bases not matched to a gene. The CDR3 has 14 amino acids. The germline CDR1 and CDR2 sequences are SNHLY and FYNNEI. CDR3 protein: CAIRGGPPYNEQFF. For the CDR3, the DNA is TGTGCCATCCGGGGGGGTCCGCCCTACAATGAGCAGTTCTTC.

The chain employs TRBV2 and TRBJ1-3; D is possibly TRBD1 (5 bases). V lost 3 bases and J 2 bases, leaving 8 bases between the germline ends. Per germline, CDR1 SNHLY and CDR2 FYNNEI. This CDR3 spans 14 amino acids. CDR3 in amino acids: CASSDGGAGNTIYF. The CDR3 region has the DNA TGTGCCAGCAGTGATGGAGGGGCTGGAAACACCATATATTTT.

V usage is TRBV15 and J usage is TRBJ2-1; 9 bases match TRBD2. The junction had 16 bases not matched to a gene; V was cut back by 3 bases and J by 1 base. The CDR3 loop spans 20 amino acids. The germline V gene encodes CDR1 LNHNV and CDR2 YYDKDF (reference sequence). The CDR3 sequence is CATSRTLPLSGRRSYNEQFF. The CDR3 bases are TGTGCCACCAGCAGGACCCTTCCCTTGAGCGGGAGGAGGTCCTACAATGAGCAGTTCTTC. Using reference TRBV15 and TRBJ2-1 for the parts outside the CDR3, the full variable domain is DAMVIQNPRYQVTQFGKPVTLSCSQTLNHNVMYWYQQKSSQAPKLLFHYYDKDFNNEADTPDNFQSRRPNTSFCFLDIRSPGLGDTAMYLCATSRTLPLSGRRSYNEQFFGPGTRLTVL.

This sequence joins TRBV6-6 and TRBJ2-7; no firm D call. Trimming shortened V by 2 bases and J by 3 bases, and 8 bases separated the two germline ends. The CDR3 runs 13 residues. The V gene's germline CDR1 is MNHNY and CDR2 SVGAGI (reference sequence). CDR3 residues: CASSYLTGYEQYF. CDR3 DNA: TGTGCCAGCAGTTACCTAACGGGCTACGAGCAGTACTTC.

The CDR3 spells CAISESPRTASSDTQYF. The CDR3 DNA reads as TGTGCCATCAGTGAGTCGCCGAGGACAGCAAGCTCAGATACGCAGTATTTT. The V call is TRBV10-3, the J call TRBJ2-3, with D maybe TRBD1 (6 bases). The CDR3 is 17 residues long. Trimming took off 0 bases at V and 4 bases at J, with 17 bases between the two ends. The germline V gene has CDR1 ENHRY and CDR2 SYGVKD.

The rearrangement joins TRBV5-1 to TRBJ1-2; D might be TRBD1 (5 bases). V was clipped by 4 bases and J by 3 bases, with 10 bases between them. Germline CDR1 SGHRS, CDR2 YFSETQ. This CDR3 contains 13 residues. DNA of the CDR3: TGCGCCAGCAGCCCGGGACTGGACTATGGCTACACCTTC. Amino acids: CASSPGLDYGYTF.